One sample yielded the 21 T cell receptor beta chains listed below, sequenced in a study of cytomegalovirus exposure and HLA in healthy donors. The PCR ran on 60 Vbeta and 13 Jbeta primers. Profiled with immunoSEQ multiplex PCR; TCRdb holds only in-frame clones, not every one. The repertoire consists of approximately 160,000 clones, with 65% to 85% occurring once and the leading ten covering just under 3%. Sequenced material: PBMCs. The receptor source for this set is a woman in her 50s in good health and CMV-seropositive.

This sequence joins TRBV9 and TRBJ2-5, with 13 bases identical to TRBD2. The CDR3 has 18 amino acids. V dropped 4 bases and J dropped 4; count of bases not matched to a gene: 13. CDR1 is SGDLS and CDR2 is YYNGEE in the germline V gene. In DNA, the CDR3 is TGTGCCAGCAGCCCTCGGTTTACTAGCGGGGGGGGTGGAGAGACCCAGTACTTC. Translation: CASSPRFTSGGGGETQYF.

With respect to this clone: The same CDR3 can be traced to other DNA sequences in this sample. The V gene is TRBV7-6, the J gene TRBJ1-6; no reliable D call. Germline lookup yields CDR1 SGHVS and CDR2 FNYEAQ. This CDR3 has 14 amino acids. V was clipped by 3 bases and J by 7 bases, with 10 bases between them. The CDR3 reads CASSLGGGNSPLHF. CDR3 nucleotide sequence: TGTGCCAGCAGCTTGGGAGGAGGAAATTCACCCCTCCACTTT.

This clone has more than one count but fewer than ten. The chain links TRBV6-6 to TRBJ1-2; D not resolved. Per germline, CDR1 MNHNY and CDR2 SVGAGI (reference sequence). V lost 8 bases and J 4 bases, leaving 14 bases between the germline ends. The CDR3 totals 13 residues. The CDR3, as DNA: TGTGCCAGCCGGGAGGTTTTAGGCTATGGCTACACCTTC. It translates to CASREVLGYGYTF.

The CDR3: CASGRDSFGEQYF. The DNA of the CDR3 is TGTGCTAGTGGGCGGGACAGTTTTGGGGAGCAGTACTTC. The chain links TRBV12-5 to TRBJ2-7; D possibly corresponds to TRBD1 (7 bases). Deletions cut 6 bases from V and 7 bases from J, with 16 bases between. The V gene's germline CDR1 is LGHNT and CDR2 FRNRAP. This CDR3 is 13 amino acids long.

This clone was seen only a few times. The chain uses TRBV30 and TRBJ1-2; the match to TRBD1 covers 11 bases. The germline CDR1 and CDR2 sequences are GTSNPN and SVGIG (reference sequence). Germline trimming cut 4 bases from V and 3 bases from J; bases unmatched to any gene: 13. This CDR3 has 17 residues. Written as DNA, the CDR3 is TGTGCCTGGAACTACCGGGACAGGGGGGAGATCCACTATGGCTACACCTTC. Its protein product is CAWNYRDRGEIHYGYTF.

This clone was detected only once. The V gene is TRBV29-1, the J gene TRBJ2-1; TRBD2 matches 13 bases. CDR3 size: 12 residues. Germline V gene sequence: CDR1 SQVTM, CDR2 ANQGSEA. CDR3 sequence reads: CAGTSGVNEQFF. The DNA of the CDR3 is TGCGCCGGGACTAGCGGGGTTAATGAGCAGTTCTTC.

V and J are TRBV5-4 and TRBJ1-4; TRBD1 aligns across 9 bases. Trimming took 4 bases from V and 6 from J; bases not matched to a gene: 7. Germline CDR1 reads SGHNT; CDR2 reads YYREEE (reference sequence). The CDR3 has 15 amino acids. In DNA form, the CDR3 reads TGTGCCAGCAGCCCGGACAGGGGTGATGATGAAAAACTGTTTTTT. It is translated as CASSPDRGDDEKLFF.

The CDR3 sequence: CSGWFRSVEFF. CDR3 nucleotides: TGCAGTGGGTGGTTTCGGTCCGTGGAGTTCTTC. V and J are TRBV20-1 and TRBJ2-1; D is undetermined. There are 11 residues in the CDR3. CDR1 is DFQATT, CDR2 SNEGSKA, per germline (reference sequence). Trimming pared 7 bases from V and 14 bases from J, leaving 18 bases between.

The chain joins TRBV2 to TRBJ2-1, with TRBD1 matching over 9 bases. The CDR3 runs 12 residues. V was clipped by 8 bases and J by 7 bases; unmatched bases: 3. CDR1 and CDR2 (germline): SNHLY, FYNNEI. CDR3: CASRTGANEQFF. The CDR3, as DNA: TGTGCCAGCCGGACAGGGGCTAATGAGCAGTTCTTC.

The chain is built from TRBV2 and TRBJ2-3; TRBD2 matches 16 bases. CDR1 is SNHLY, CDR2 FYNNEI, per germline. V trimming: 6 bases; J trimming: 3 bases; junction bases outside the gene matches: 3. The CDR3 loop spans 16 amino acids. The DNA for the CDR3 is TGTGCCAGCAGAGCGGGACTAGCGGGGGGGACAGATACGCAGTATTTT. It translates to CASRAGLAGGTDTQYF. The full variable domain, its missing parts supplied by reference TRBV2 and TRBJ2-3, is EPEVTQTPSHQVTQMGQEVILRCVPISNHLYFYWYRQILGQKVEFLVSFYNNEISEKSEIFDDQFSVERPDGSNFTLKIRSTKLEDSAMYFCASRAGLAGGTDTQYFGPGTRLTVL.

CDR3 region: CASSSTSGGDREQFF. The CDR3 DNA is TGTGCCAGCAGTTCCACTAGCGGGGGGGACCGTGAGCAGTTCTTC. This chain joins TRBV6-5 and TRBJ2-1; TRBD2 agrees at 13 bases. Looked up from germline, CDR1 is MNHEY and CDR2 is SVGAGI. V was clipped by 4 bases and J by 9 bases; unmatched bases: 6. The CDR3 spans 15 residues.

This clone turned up a few times. CDR3 sequence reads: CASSLGRDGYGYTF. The CDR3, as DNA: TGTGCCAGCAGCTTAGGGAGGGACGGCTATGGCTACACCTTC. The rearrangement links TRBV7-8 to TRBJ1-2, with D perhaps matching TRBD1 (5 bases). Trimming pared 1 base from V and 4 bases from J, leaving 10 bases between. Germline assignment: CDR1 SGHVS and CDR2 FQNEAQ. The CDR3 extends over 14 amino acids.

This clone was recorded a few times. The genes are TRBV11-2 and TRBJ1-2, with D possibly matching TRBD1 (5 bases). This CDR3 is 15 amino acids long. Trimming left V 1 base short and J 5 bases short, with 14 bases between. Germline lookup yields CDR1 SGHAT and CDR2 FQNNGV. CDR3 residues: CASSLAGQGSYGYTF. CDR3 sequence (DNA): TGTGCCAGCAGCTTAGCAGGGCAGGGCTCATATGGCTACACCTTC.

This clone was seen once. The chain uses TRBV7-9 and TRBJ2-7; TRBD2 agrees at 7 bases. Germline V gene lookup returns CDR1 SEHNR and CDR2 FQNEAQ (reference sequence). This CDR3 region has 13 residues. Germline trimming cut 4 bases from V and 4 bases from J; bases unmatched to any gene: 4. This CDR3 is CASSSGTTYEQYF. CDR3 DNA sequence: TGTGCCAGCAGCTCCGGGACTACGTACGAGCAGTACTTC. Full variable domain (rest looked up from reference TRBV7-9 and TRBJ2-7): DTGVSQNPRHKITKRGQNVTFRCDPISEHNRLYWYRQTLGQGPEFLTYFQNEAQLEKSRLLSDRFSAERPKGSFSTLEIQRTEQGDSAMYLCASSSGTTYEQYFGPGTRLTVT.

A few counts support this clone. This chain joins TRBV5-4 and TRBJ1-2; 8 nucleotides align to TRBD1. Unmatched junction bases numbered 10, after V lost 3 bases and J lost 3 bases. Germline V gene sequence: CDR1 SGHNT, CDR2 YYREEE (reference sequence). The CDR3 is 16 residues long. Written as DNA, the CDR3 is TGTGCCAGCAGCTCAGGACAGGGATACGGCGACTATGGCTACACCTTC. Translating gives CASSSGQGYGDYGYTF.

The rearrangement uses TRBV7-9 and TRBJ2-1; D unresolved. From germline, CDR1 is SEHNR and CDR2 FQNEAQ (reference sequence). The CDR3 spans 10 residues. Trimming left V 5 bases short and J 7 bases short, with 3 bases between. The CDR3, as DNA: TGTGCCAGCAGCCATAATGAGCAGTTCTTC. This translates into CASSHNEQFF.

This clone was detected a few times. The rearrangement joins TRBV5-4 to TRBJ2-7; 10 bases match TRBD2. With V trimmed by 3 bases and J by 0 bases, 9 bases remained unmatched. Germline V gene lookup returns CDR1 SGHNT and CDR2 YYREEE (reference sequence). There are 17 residues in the CDR3. The chain's CDR3 is CASSSPPSSGSSYEQYF. The CDR3 nucleotides read TGTGCCAGCAGCTCGCCGCCGTCTAGCGGGAGCTCCTACGAGCAGTACTTC.

The rearrangement uses TRBV5-1 and TRBJ1-1; D gene ambiguous. There are 15 residues in the CDR3. V was pared by 0 bases and J by 1 base, with 10 bases between. Per germline, CDR1 SGHRS and CDR2 YFSETQ. CDR3 amino acids: CASSLGRIKNTEAFF. The CDR3 DNA reads as TGCGCCAGCAGCTTGGGCAGAATCAAGAACACTGAAGCTTTCTTT.

The chain has TRBV5-1 and TRBJ2-7, with D tentatively TRBD1 (6 bases). Per germline, CDR1 SGHRS and CDR2 YFSETQ. CDR3 size: 14 residues. Deletions cut 6 bases from V and 0 bases from J, with 13 bases between. As DNA, the CDR3 is TGCGCCAGCACCCTGGGACACAACTCCTACGAGCAGTACTTC. This codes for CASTLGHNSYEQYF.

This clone was seen just once. Other DNA sequences in this specimen translate into the identical CDR3. V is TRBV5-1 and J is TRBJ1-2; 8 nucleotides line up with TRBD1. V shed 0 bases and J 4 bases; nucleotides not matched to a gene: 5. The CDR3 runs to 15 residues. Per germline, CDR1 SGHRS and CDR2 YFSETQ. CDR3 coding DNA: TGCGCCAGCAGCTTGGGGCAGGGGGCCCTCTATGGCTACACCTTC. Its translation is CASSLGQGALYGYTF. Filled out from reference TRBV5-1 and TRBJ1-2, the complete variable domain reads KAGVTQTPRYLIKTRGQQVTLSCSPISGHRSVSWYQQTPGQGLQFLFEYFSETQRNKGNFPGRFSGRQFSNSRSEMNVSTLELGDSALYLCASSLGQGALYGYTFGSGTRLTVV.

The CDR3 DNA follows: TGTGCCAGCAGCTTAGATGGGCAGGCGAATCAGCCCCAGCATTTT. This gives the protein CASSLDGQANQPQHF. The rearrangement joins TRBV11-2 to TRBJ1-5; unclear D gene. CDR1 and CDR2 from the germline V gene are SGHAT and FQNNGV. This CDR3 is built from 15 residues. Trimming removed 0 bases at V and 4 bases at J, with 10 bases between.